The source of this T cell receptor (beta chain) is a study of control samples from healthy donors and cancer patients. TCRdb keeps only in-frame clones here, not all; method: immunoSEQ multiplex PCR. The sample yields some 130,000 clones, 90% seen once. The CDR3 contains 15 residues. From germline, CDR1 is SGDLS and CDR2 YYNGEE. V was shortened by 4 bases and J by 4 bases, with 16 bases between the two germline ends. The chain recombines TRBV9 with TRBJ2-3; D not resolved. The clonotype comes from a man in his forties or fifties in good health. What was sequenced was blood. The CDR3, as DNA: TGTGCCAGCAGCCCCGGGCAGCGACTTGCAGATACGCAGTATTTT. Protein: CASSPGQRLADTQYF.